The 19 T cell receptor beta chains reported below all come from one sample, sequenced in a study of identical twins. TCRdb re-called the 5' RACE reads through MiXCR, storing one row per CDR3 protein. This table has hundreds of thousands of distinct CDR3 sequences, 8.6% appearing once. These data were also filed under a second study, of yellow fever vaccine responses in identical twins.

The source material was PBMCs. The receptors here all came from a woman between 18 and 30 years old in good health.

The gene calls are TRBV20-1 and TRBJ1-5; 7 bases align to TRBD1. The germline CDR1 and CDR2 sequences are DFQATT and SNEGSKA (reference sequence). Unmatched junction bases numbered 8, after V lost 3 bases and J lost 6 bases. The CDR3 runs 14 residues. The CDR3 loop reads CSARRADRAQPQHF. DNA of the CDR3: TGCAGTGCTAGGAGAGCCGACAGGGCTCAGCCCCAGCATTTT.

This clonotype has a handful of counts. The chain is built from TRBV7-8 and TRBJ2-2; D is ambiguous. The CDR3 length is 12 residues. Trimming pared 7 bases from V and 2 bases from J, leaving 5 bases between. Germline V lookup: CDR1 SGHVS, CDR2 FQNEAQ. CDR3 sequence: CASNLNTGELFF. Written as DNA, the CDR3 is TGTGCCAGCAACCTTAACACCGGGGAGCTGTTTTTT.

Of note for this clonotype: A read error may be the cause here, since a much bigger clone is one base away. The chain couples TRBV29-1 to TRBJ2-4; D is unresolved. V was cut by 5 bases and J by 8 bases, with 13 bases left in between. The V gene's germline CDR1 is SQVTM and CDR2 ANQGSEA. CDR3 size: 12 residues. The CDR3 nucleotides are TGCAGCGTTAGCATGGGGTGGGACATTCAGTACTTC. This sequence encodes CSVSMGWDIQYF.

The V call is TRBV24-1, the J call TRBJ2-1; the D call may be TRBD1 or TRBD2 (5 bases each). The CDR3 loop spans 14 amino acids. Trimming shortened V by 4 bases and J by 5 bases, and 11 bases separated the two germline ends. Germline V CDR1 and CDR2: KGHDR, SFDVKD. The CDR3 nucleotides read TGTGCCACCAGTGAGAACCGGGACCACAATGAGCAGTTCTTC. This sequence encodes CATSENRDHNEQFF.

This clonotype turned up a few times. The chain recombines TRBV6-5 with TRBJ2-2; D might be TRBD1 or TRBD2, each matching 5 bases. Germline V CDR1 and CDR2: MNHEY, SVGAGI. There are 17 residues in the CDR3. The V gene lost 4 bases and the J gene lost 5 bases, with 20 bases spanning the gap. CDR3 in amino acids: CASSSPGQGHPTGELFF. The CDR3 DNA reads TGTGCCAGCAGTTCCCCGGGGCAGGGTCATCCAACCGGGGAGCTGTTTTTT.

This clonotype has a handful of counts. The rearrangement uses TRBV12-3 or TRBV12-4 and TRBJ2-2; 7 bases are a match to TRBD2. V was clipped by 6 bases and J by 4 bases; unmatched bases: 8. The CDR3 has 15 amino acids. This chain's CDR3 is CASSRTSSGTGELFF. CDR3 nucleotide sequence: TGTGCCAGCAGCCGGACTAGTAGTGGCACCGGGGAGCTGTTTTTT.

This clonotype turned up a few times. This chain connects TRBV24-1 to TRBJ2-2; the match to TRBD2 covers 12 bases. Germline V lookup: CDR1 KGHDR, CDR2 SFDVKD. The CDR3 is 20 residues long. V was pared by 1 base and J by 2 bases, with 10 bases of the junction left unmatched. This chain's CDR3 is CATSDLPGLAGVLNTGELFF. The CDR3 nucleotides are TGTGCCACCAGTGATTTACCGGGACTAGCGGGCGTACTCAACACCGGGGAGCTGTTTTTT.

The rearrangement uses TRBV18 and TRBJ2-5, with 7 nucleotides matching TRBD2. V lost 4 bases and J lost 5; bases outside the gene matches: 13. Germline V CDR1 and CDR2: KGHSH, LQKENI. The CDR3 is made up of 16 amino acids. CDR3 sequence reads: CASSRVGLREVETQYF. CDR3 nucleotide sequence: TGTGCCAGCTCACGAGTCGGCCTCCGGGAGGTGGAGACCCAGTACTTC. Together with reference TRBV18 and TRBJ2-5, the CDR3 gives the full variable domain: NAGVMQNPRHLVRRRGQEARLRCSPMKGHSHVYWYRQLPEEGLKFMVYLQKENIIDESGMPKERFSAEFPKEGPSILRIQQVVRGDSAAYFCASSRVGLREVETQYFGPGTRLLVL.

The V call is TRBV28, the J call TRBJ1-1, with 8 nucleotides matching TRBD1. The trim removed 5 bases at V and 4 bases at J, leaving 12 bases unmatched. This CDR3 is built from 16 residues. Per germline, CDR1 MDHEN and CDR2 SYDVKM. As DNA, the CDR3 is TGTGCCAGCAGTCCCCTCGGACAGGGTGGCCGCACTGAAGCTTTCTTT. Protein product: CASSPLGQGGRTEAFF.

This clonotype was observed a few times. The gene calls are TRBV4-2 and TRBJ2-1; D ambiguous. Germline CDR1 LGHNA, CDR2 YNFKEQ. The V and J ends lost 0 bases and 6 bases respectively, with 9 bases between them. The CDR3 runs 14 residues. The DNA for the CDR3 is TGTGCCAGCAGCCAAGAAAGGTTAACCAATGAGCAGTTCTTC. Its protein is CASSQERLTNEQFF.

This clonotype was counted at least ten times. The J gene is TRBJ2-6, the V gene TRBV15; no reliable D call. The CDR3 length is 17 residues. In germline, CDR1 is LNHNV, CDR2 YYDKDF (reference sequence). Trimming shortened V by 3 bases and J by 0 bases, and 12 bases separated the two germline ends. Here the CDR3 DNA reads TGTGCCACCAGCAGGGACGGTTCTGACTCTGGGGCCAACGTCCTGACTTTC. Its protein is CATSRDGSDSGANVLTF.

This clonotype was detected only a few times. The CDR3 DNA is TGTGCCAGCAGTCTCCGGGGGCCCGGTTCAGATACGCAGTATTTT. This gives the protein CASSLRGPGSDTQYF. V usage is TRBV28 and J usage is TRBJ2-3; the D call may be TRBD1 or TRBD2 (6 bases each). The germline V gene has CDR1 MDHEN and CDR2 SYDVKM. Trimming cost V 5 bases and J 4 bases, with 16 bases left between them. This CDR3 has 15 residues.

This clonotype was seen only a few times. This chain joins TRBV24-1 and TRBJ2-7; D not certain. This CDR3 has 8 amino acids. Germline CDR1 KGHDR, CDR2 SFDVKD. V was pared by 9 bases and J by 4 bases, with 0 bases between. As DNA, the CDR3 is TGTGCCACCTACGAGCAGTACTTC. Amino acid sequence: CATYEQYF.

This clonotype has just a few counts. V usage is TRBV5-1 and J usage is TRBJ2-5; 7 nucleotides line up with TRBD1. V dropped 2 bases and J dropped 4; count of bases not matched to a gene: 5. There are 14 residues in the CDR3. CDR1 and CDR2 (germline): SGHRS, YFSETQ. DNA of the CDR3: TGCGCCAGCAGCTTAGAGGGGGCGCGAGAGACCCAGTACTTC. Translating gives CASSLEGARETQYF.

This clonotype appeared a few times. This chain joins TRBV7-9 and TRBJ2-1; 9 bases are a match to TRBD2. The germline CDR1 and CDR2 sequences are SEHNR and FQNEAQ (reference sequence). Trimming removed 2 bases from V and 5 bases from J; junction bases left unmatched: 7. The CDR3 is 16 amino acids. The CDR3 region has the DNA TGTGCCAGCAGCTTAAGGGGACTAGCAGAAAACAATGAGCAGTTCTTC. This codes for CASSLRGLAENNEQFF.

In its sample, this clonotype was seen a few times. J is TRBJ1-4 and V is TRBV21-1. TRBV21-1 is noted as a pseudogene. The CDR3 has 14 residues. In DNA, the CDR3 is TGTGCCAGCAACTCAGCCCCAGCTAATGAAAAACTGTTTTTT. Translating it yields CASNSAPANEKLFF.

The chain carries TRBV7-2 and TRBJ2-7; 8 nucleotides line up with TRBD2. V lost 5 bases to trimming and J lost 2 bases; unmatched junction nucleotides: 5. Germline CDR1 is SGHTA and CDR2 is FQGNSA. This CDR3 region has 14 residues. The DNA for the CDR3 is TGTGCCAGCAGCGAACCGGGACTAGCCTACGAGCAGTACTTC. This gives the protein CASSEPGLAYEQYF.

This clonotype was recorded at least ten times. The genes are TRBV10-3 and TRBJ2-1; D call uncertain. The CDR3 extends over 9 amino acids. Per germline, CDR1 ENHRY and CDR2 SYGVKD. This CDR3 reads CALGREQFF. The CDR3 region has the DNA TGTGCATTAGGGCGGGAGCAGTTCTTC.

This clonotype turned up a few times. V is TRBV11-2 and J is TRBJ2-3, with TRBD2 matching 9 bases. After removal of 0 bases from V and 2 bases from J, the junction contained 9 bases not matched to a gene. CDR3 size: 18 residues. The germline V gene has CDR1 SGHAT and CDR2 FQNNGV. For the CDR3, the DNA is TGTGCCAGCAGCTTAGAGCCCAGTGCGGGGGGGCCCACAGATACGCAGTATTTT. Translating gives CASSLEPSAGGPTDTQYF.